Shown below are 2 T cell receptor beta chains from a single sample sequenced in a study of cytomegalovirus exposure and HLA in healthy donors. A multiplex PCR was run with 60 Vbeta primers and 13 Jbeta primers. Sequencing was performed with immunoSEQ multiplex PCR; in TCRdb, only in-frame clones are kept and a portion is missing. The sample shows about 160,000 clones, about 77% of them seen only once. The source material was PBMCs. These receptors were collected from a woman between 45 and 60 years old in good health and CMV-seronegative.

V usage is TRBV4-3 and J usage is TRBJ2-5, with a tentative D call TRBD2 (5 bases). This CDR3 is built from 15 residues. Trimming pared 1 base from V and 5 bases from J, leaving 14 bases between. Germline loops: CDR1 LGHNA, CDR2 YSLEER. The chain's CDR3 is CASSQGVGVMETQYF. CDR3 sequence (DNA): TGCGCCAGCAGCCAAGGAGTGGGAGTGATGGAGACCCAGTACTTC.

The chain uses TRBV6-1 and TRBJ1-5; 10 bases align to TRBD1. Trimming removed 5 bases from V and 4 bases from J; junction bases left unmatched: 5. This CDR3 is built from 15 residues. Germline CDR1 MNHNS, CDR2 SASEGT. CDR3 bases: TGTGCCAGCAGTCCGGGACAGGGGTCGAATCAGCCCCAGCATTTT. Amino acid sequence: CASSPGQGSNQPQHF.